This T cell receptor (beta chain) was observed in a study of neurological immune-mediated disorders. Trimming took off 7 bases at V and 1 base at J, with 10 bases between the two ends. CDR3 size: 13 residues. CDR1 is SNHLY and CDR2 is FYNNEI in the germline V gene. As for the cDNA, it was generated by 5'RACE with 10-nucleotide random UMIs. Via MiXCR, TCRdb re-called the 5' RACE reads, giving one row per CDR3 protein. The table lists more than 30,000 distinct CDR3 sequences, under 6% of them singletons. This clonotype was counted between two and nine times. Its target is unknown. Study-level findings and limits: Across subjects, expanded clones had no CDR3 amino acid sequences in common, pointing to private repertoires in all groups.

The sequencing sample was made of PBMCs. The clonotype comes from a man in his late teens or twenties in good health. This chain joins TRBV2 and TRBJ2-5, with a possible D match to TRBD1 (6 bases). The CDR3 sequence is CASKRQAQETQYF. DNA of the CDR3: TGTGCCAGCAAACGACAGGCCCAAGAGACCCAGTACTTC.